One and the same sample provided the 27 T cell receptor beta chains below, sequenced in a study of blood T cell repertoires in COVID-19. Profiling relied on immunoSEQ multiplex PCR, and the TCRdb table lists in-frame clones only, not all of them. This sample carries some 83,000 clones, around nine tenths of them seen once, and the ten largest clones take around 7.3%. Sequencing was done on a sample of peripheral blood. Receptor source: a man older than 75 with active or convalescent COVID-19.

The V and J genes are TRBV29-1 and TRBJ2-1, with TRBD1 matching over 10 bases. The CDR3 consists of 12 residues. V was clipped by 5 bases and J by 9 bases; unmatched bases: 4. From germline, CDR1 is SQVTM and CDR2 ANQGSEA. The CDR3 region has the DNA TGCAGCGTTTTCCGGGACAGGGGTGAGCAGTTCTTC. Protein product: CSVFRDRGEQFF.

V gene TRBV3-1 (or the pseudogene TRBV3-2) combines with J gene TRBJ2-5, with TRBD1 matching 7 bases. With V trimmed by 4 bases and J by 2 bases, 7 bases remained unmatched. The CDR3 totals 15 residues. Looked up from germline, CDR1 is LGHDT and CDR2 is YNNKEL (reference sequence). CDR3 sequence reads: CASSRLTGPQETQYF. CDR3 nucleotides: TGTGCCAGCAGCCGACTGACAGGGCCGCAAGAGACCCAGTACTTC.

The V and J genes are TRBV5-6 and TRBJ1-2, with 7 nucleotides matching TRBD1. There are 15 residues in the CDR3. Germline-derived CDR1 and CDR2 are SGHDT and YYEEEE. V was clipped by 4 bases and J by 4 bases; unmatched bases: 10. The CDR3 nucleotides read TGTGCCAGCAGCCCCCAGGGGGTGAGCTCCTATGGCTACACCTTC. Amino acids: CASSPQGVSSYGYTF.

This chain uses TRBV2 with TRBJ1-4, with 7 bases that match TRBD1. Per germline, CDR1 SNHLY and CDR2 FYNNEI. V was pared by 0 bases and J by 8 bases, with 9 bases of the junction left unmatched. The CDR3 covers 16 residues. For the CDR3, the DNA is TGTGCCAGCAGTGAAGCTGGCCCAGGGGGTCAGGAAAAACTGTTTTTT. This sequence encodes CASSEAGPGGQEKLFF.

The chain joins TRBV5-1 to TRBJ2-3, with TRBD2 matching over 11 bases. Per the germline V gene, CDR1 is SGHRS and CDR2 is YFSETQ. The length of the CDR3 is 18 residues. Trimming removed 0 bases from V and 2 bases from J; junction bases left unmatched: 8. In DNA, the CDR3 is TGCGCCAGCAGCTTGGTTCCCCCTAGCGGGGGGAACACAGATACGCAGTATTTT. Its translation: CASSLVPPSGGNTDTQYF.

V and J are TRBV7-9 and TRBJ1-2, with D hard to call. CDR3 size: 12 residues. The germline V gene has CDR1 SEHNR and CDR2 FQNEAQ (reference sequence). V shed 3 bases and J shed 7 bases, with 9 bases lying between them. The CDR3 DNA sequence: TGTGCCAGCAGCTTGAGGTTGGCTGGCTACACCTTC. Translating gives CASSLRLAGYTF.

The rearrangement joins TRBV6-6 to TRBJ2-7; 10 bases are a match to TRBD2. Germline assignment: CDR1 MNHNY and CDR2 SVGAGI (reference sequence). Unmatched junction bases numbered 7, after V lost 7 bases and J lost 1 base. The CDR3 covers 15 residues. The CDR3 is CASIQTSGASYEQYV. CDR3 sequence (DNA): TGTGCCAGCATACAAACTAGCGGGGCGTCCTACGAGCAGTACGTC.

In this sample, this clone turned up once. The chain couples TRBV4-1 to TRBJ1-2; D call uncertain. The CDR3 has 14 residues. V was shortened by 0 bases and J by 4 bases, with 9 bases between the two germline ends. The germline gives CDR1 MGHRA, CDR2 YSYEKL. This CDR3 reads CASSQEVRTYGYTF. CDR3 sequence (DNA): TGCGCCAGCAGCCAAGAGGTCAGAACCTATGGCTACACCTTC.

V gene TRBV28 combines with J gene TRBJ1-1; a possible D gene is TRBD1 (6 bases). CDR3 length: 13 residues. Deletions cut 4 bases from V and 7 bases from J, with 13 bases between. Germline CDR1 is MDHEN and CDR2 is SYDVKM. The CDR3 sequence: CASSYRANGEAFF. The CDR3 coding sequence is TGTGCCAGCAGTTACAGGGCTAATGGTGAAGCTTTCTTT.

The gene calls are TRBV16 and TRBJ2-1; perhaps TRBD2 as D (5 bases). The CDR3 is 13 amino acids. Trimming cost V 3 bases and J 4 bases, with 7 bases left between them. Germline V gives CDR1 KGHSY, CDR2 FQNENV. The CDR3 DNA sequence: TGTGCCAGCAGCCACCAGCGGTACAATGAGCAGTTCTTC. Its translation: CASSHQRYNEQFF.

This chain uses TRBV5-4 with TRBJ1-2; TRBD1 agrees at 7 bases. The CDR3 length is 16 residues. Trimming removed 3 bases from V and 1 base from J; junction bases left unmatched: 9. Germline values: CDR1 SGHNT, CDR2 YYREEE (reference sequence). The CDR3 nucleotides read TGTGCCAGCAGCTCTGCACCCCAGGGGGTTAACTATGGCTACACCTTC. It encodes CASSSAPQGVNYGYTF.

V is TRBV6-5 and J is TRBJ1-2; possibly TRBD1 for D (5 bases). The CDR3 contains 13 residues. Trimming took 6 bases from V and 0 from J, leaving 8 bases between them. CDR1 is MNHEY and CDR2 is SVGAGI in the germline V gene. The CDR3 DNA is TGTGCCAGCAGGCAGACAGCTAACTATGGCTACACCTTC. Translated: CASRQTANYGYTF.

A single count supports this clone. The rearrangement links TRBV7-3 to TRBJ1-1; D is undetermined. Germline V gene data show CDR1 as SGHTA and CDR2 as FQGTGA. Trimming stripped 5 bases from V and 4 bases from J, with 14 bases between. The CDR3 has 14 residues. The CDR3 DNA is TGTGCCAGCAGCCTATACCCGTTTGGCACTGAAGCTTTCTTT. This encodes CASSLYPFGTEAFF.

The chain couples TRBV5-6 to TRBJ2-7; D might be TRBD1 (5 bases). Germline lookup yields CDR1 SGHDT and CDR2 YYEEEE. The CDR3 runs to 15 residues. The germline V and J ends were trimmed by 2 bases and 1 base, with 13 bases remaining between them. In DNA form, the CDR3 reads TGTGCCAGCAGCTTCTACGACAGCCCTTCCTACGAGCAGTACGTC. Translated, it gives CASSFYDSPSYEQYV.

V usage is TRBV6-5 and J usage is TRBJ1-6; no firm D call. Trimming took off 10 bases at V and 1 base at J, with 8 bases between the two ends. CDR1 MNHEY and CDR2 SVGAGI come from the germline V gene. This CDR3 is 13 amino acids long. The CDR3 here is CATRRSYNSPLHF. CDR3 DNA sequence: TGTGCCACCCGGCGGTCCTATAATTCACCCCTCCACTTT.

V usage is TRBV7-2 and J usage is TRBJ2-3; 10 positions agree with TRBD2. This CDR3 contains 15 residues. Germline V gene data show CDR1 as SGHTA and CDR2 as FQGNSA. V shed 5 bases, J shed 6 bases, and the junction held 8 bases outside the gene matches. The CDR3 sequence: CASSTTLLAGDTQYF. CDR3 nucleotide sequence: TGTGCCAGCAGCACGACGCTACTAGCGGGGGATACGCAGTATTTT. Full variable domain (remainder filled in from reference TRBV7-2 and TRBJ2-3): GAGVSQSPSNKVTEKGKDVELRCDPISGHTALYWYRQSLGQGLEFLIYFQGNSAPDKSGLPSDRFSAERTGGSVSTLTIQRTQQEDSAVYLCASSTTLLAGDTQYFGPGTRLTVL.

This sequence joins TRBV12-3 or TRBV12-4 and TRBJ1-1; D gene unclear. The CDR3 loop spans 13 amino acids. The V end was cut by 1 base, the J end by 3 bases, with 6 bases between. The CDR3 loop reads CASSLGVHTEAFF. For the CDR3, the DNA is TGTGCCAGCAGTTTAGGCGTTCACACTGAAGCTTTCTTT.

The chain recombines TRBV6-5 with TRBJ1-2; 7 bases match TRBD1. V lost 7 bases and J lost 5; bases outside the gene matches: 4. CDR3 size: 12 residues. Germline CDR1 MNHEY, CDR2 SVGAGI. The CDR3 DNA reads TGTGCCAGCACAGGGGGAAAGTATGGCTACACCTTC. This sequence encodes CASTGGKYGYTF.

This clone was observed once. CDR3 in amino acids: CASSIDRVAGGLVETQYF. The CDR3 region has the DNA TGTGCCAGTAGTATAGATCGTGTAGCGGGAGGACTCGTCGAGACCCAGTACTTC. V usage is TRBV19 and J usage is TRBJ2-5; 10 bases agree with TRBD2. The CDR3 consists of 18 residues. J gave up 5 bases and V 0 bases, and 12 bases lay outside the gene matches. The germline V gene encodes CDR1 LNHDA and CDR2 SQIVND (reference sequence).

DNA of the CDR3: TGTGCCAGCAGTTACTCAGGGGGAAGCAATCAGCCCCAGCATTTT. Its protein is CASSYSGGSNQPQHF. The V gene is TRBV6-5, the J gene TRBJ1-5; D is possibly TRBD1 (6 bases). Germline CDR1 MNHEY, CDR2 SVGAGI. The CDR3 spans 15 residues. With 0 bases removed from V and 1 base from J, the gap between germline ends came to 7 bases.

V gene TRBV18 combines with J gene TRBJ1-5, with D hard to call. V lost 4 bases to trimming and J lost 3 bases, with 7 bases between them. Per the germline V gene, CDR1 is KGHSH and CDR2 is LQKENI. There are 13 residues in the CDR3. The CDR3 sequence is CASSREANQPQHF. As DNA, the CDR3 is TGTGCCAGCTCACGGGAGGCCAATCAGCCCCAGCATTTT.

The chain has TRBV7-2 and TRBJ1-3, with no clear D. Trimming removed 3 bases at V and 4 bases at J, with 13 bases between. From germline, CDR1 is SGHTA and CDR2 FQGNSA. The CDR3 sequence is 15 residues long. The CDR3 loop reads CASSFRRGAGNTIYF. The CDR3 DNA reads as TGTGCCAGCAGCTTCCGACGGGGAGCAGGAAACACCATATATTTT.

The V and J genes are TRBV5-1 and TRBJ1-3; D is unresolved. Germline V gives CDR1 SGHRS, CDR2 YFSETQ. CDR3 length: 16 amino acids. V was trimmed by 1 base and J by 0 bases, leaving 11 bases between them. Here the CDR3 DNA reads TGCGCCAGCAGCTTGCGTGCAGGACTCTCTGGAAACACCATATATTTT. It is translated as CASSLRAGLSGNTIYF.

This sequence joins TRBV19 and TRBJ2-4; 7 bases map to TRBD2. Germline assignment: CDR1 LNHDA and CDR2 SQIVND (reference sequence). The CDR3 is made up of 16 amino acids. Germline trimming cut 1 base from V and 3 bases from J; bases unmatched to any gene: 6. This CDR3 is CASSIGSRDYKNIQYF. CDR3 DNA sequence: TGTGCCAGTAGTATAGGTAGCCGGGACTACAAAAACATTCAGTACTTC. The whole variable domain, filled in from reference TRBV19 and TRBJ2-4, reads DGGITQSPKYLFRKEGQNVTLSCEQNLNHDAMYWYRQDPGQGLRLIYYSQIVNDFQKGDIAEGYSVSREKKESFPLTVTSAQKNPTAFYLCASSIGSRDYKNIQYFGAGTRLSVL.

The chain combines TRBV5-1 with TRBJ1-2; D is uncertain. V was trimmed by 3 bases and J by 2 bases, leaving 14 bases between them. Germline V lookup: CDR1 SGHRS, CDR2 YFSETQ. The CDR3 is 15 amino acids. For the CDR3, the DNA is TGCGCCAGCAGCTCCGCTCCTTTACAGAACTATGGCTACACCTTC. Translating gives CASSSAPLQNYGYTF. Complete variable domain (other parts from reference TRBV5-1 and TRBJ1-2): KAGVTQTPRYLIKTRGQQVTLSCSPISGHRSVSWYQQTPGQGLQFLFEYFSETQRNKGNFPGRFSGRQFSNSRSEMNVSTLELGDSALYLCASSSAPLQNYGYTFGSGTRLTVV.

The chain uses TRBV25-1 and TRBJ1-1; no clear D. The CDR3 extends over 11 amino acids. The V gene lost 6 bases and the J gene lost 7 bases, with 9 bases spanning the gap. CDR1 and CDR2 from the germline V gene are MGHDK and SYGVNS. The DNA of the CDR3 is TGTGCCAGCAGGTCACTCTTTGAAGCTTTCTTT. Translated, it gives CASRSLFEAFF.

The chain carries TRBV12-3 or TRBV12-4 and TRBJ1-1; unclear D gene. The length of the CDR3 is 12 residues. Trimming pared 4 bases from V and 8 bases from J, leaving 11 bases between. DNA of the CDR3: TGTGCCAGCAGTTCCCCATTGGCCGAAGCTTTCTTT. It codes for CASSSPLAEAFF.